The entry that follows covers one T cell receptor (beta chain) sequence. The antigen it recognizes is unknown. Per-nucleotide qualities are absent, and no much larger clonotype sits a single base away. The data originate from a study of response to subunit inactivated influenza vaccine (dated by TCRdb to the late 2010s). Regarding the study in general: The study used deep quantitative T cell receptor repertoire profiling to track responses to a trivalent subunit inactivated influenza vaccine.

The method behind the library was RT-PCR. TCRdb lists the instrument as Illumina HiSeq 2500. The public reads were reanalyzed by TCRdb: fastp trimming at Q25, MiXCR alignment, in-frame beta chains only. Identical CDR3 protein sequences are pooled into one entry, listed with their most common genes and DNA. The sample profile shows under 850,000 distinct CDR3 sequences; about a fifth of them were found once. The ten most abundant clones make up approximately 11% of the sample. General findings and caveats noted by the study authors: It was suggested by the authors that each seasonal influenza vaccination may recruit only a limited number of new T cells.

The specimen was PBMCs from blood, collected 4 to 6 days after vaccination. The origin of this receptor is a man between 50 and 59 years old who received an inactivated influenza vaccine. Donor details come from another sample of the same person, matched by shared clones.

The nucleotide sequence is TGTGCCAGCAGCCCTCGGGACCCCGGCGATACGCAGTATTTT. It is translated as CASSPRDPGDTQYF. In this chain, TRBV7-2 is recombined with TRBJ2-3; the D call is tentative, TRBD1 or TRBD2, as each matches 5 bases. The trim is 5 bases for V and 6 bases for J, with a gap of 15 bases between the germline ends. There are 14 amino acids in the CDR3, from cysteine to phenylalanine inclusive. The only DNA kept is the CDR3, 42 bases in frame from the first base. Reading the germline V gene gives CDR1 SGHTA and CDR2 FQGNSA.